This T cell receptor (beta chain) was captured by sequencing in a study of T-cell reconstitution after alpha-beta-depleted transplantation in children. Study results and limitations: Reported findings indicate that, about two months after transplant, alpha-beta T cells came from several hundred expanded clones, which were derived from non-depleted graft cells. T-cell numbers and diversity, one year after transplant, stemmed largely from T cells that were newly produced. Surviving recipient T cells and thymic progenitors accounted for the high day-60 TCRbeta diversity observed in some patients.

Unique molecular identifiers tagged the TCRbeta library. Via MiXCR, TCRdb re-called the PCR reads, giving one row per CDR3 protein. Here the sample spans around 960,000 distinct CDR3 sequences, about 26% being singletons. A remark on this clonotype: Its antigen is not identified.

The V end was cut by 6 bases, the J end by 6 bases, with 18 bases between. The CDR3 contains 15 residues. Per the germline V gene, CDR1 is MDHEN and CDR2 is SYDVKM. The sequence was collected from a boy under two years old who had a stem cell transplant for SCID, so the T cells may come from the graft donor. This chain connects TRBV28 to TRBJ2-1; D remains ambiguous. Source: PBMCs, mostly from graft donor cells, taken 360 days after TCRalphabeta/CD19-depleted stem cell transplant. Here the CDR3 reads CASSETASPSNEQFF. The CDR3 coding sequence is TGTGCCAGCAGCGAAACTGCTTCTCCTTCCAATGAGCAGTTCTTC.